These 18 T cell receptor beta chains originate from one sample sequenced in a study of post-analysis software for immune sequencing data. These TCRs' antigens remain unknown. Prepared TCR beta cDNA libraries contained unique molecular identifiers. TCRdb ran MiXCR on the PCR reads and lists one entry per CDR3 protein. The table lists approximately 660,000 distinct CDR3 sequences, 55% to 60% of them singletons. Points from the study as a whole: Five or six TRBV segments, TRBV5-6, TRBV5-1 and TRBV20-1 among them, were found more frequent in patients than controls.

The sequenced material came from blood. The receptors were gathered from a girl aged 2-15 years with multiple sclerosis.

The chain is built from TRBV29-1 and TRBJ2-7; 11 bases agree with TRBD1. CDR1 is SQVTM, CDR2 ANQGSEA, per germline. CDR3 length: 15 amino acids. V trimming: 3 bases; J trimming: 2 bases; junction bases outside the gene matches: 6. CDR3 loop: CSVEFLGQGAYEQYF. CDR3 sequence (DNA): TGCAGCGTTGAGTTTTTGGGACAGGGGGCCTACGAGCAGTACTTC.

The genes are TRBV5-6 and TRBJ2-1; 10 nucleotides line up with TRBD1. The CDR3 covers 15 residues. The germline V gene has CDR1 SGHDT and CDR2 YYEEEE. J gave up 5 bases and V 0 bases, and 2 bases lay outside the gene matches. CDR3 DNA sequence: TGTGCCAGCAGCTTGGGGACAGGGGGTCACAATGAGCAGTTCTTC. This codes for CASSLGTGGHNEQFF.

With respect to this clonotype: A junction end diverges from the germline sequence, so it may reflect a read error. The gene calls are TRBV5-1 and TRBJ1-1; TRBD1 is a possible D gene (5 bases). The germline gives CDR1 SGHRS, CDR2 YFSETQ. The CDR3 length is 15 residues. The CDR3: CASNLAPGVLGEAFF. In DNA, the CDR3 is TGCGCCAGCAACTTGGCTCCGGGGGTCCTGGGTGAAGCTTTCTTT.

The chain is built from TRBV20-1 and TRBJ2-1; 11 bases are a match to TRBD2. The CDR3 is made up of 14 amino acids. Germline trimming cut 3 bases from V and 9 bases from J; bases unmatched to any gene: 7. CDR1 is DFQATT, CDR2 SNEGSKA, per germline (reference sequence). CDR3 DNA: TGCAGTGCTAGCATCACTAGCGGGAGTGGTGAGCAGTTCTTC. Protein: CSASITSGSGEQFF.

The chain recombines TRBV5-1 with TRBJ2-1; 9 nucleotides align to TRBD1. The CDR3 contains 13 residues. Germline V gives CDR1 SGHRS, CDR2 YFSETQ. Unmatched junction bases numbered 3, after V lost 3 bases and J lost 8 bases. As DNA, the CDR3 is TGCGCCAGCAGCTCGGACAGGGGCTATGAGCAGTTCTTC. Residues: CASSSDRGYEQFF.

The gene calls are TRBV27 and TRBJ2-5; a possible D gene is TRBD1 (5 bases). The J call may be incorrect, as the DNA end agrees better with TRBJ2-7. The germline gives CDR1 MNHEY, CDR2 SMNVEV (reference sequence). The CDR3 length is 15 residues. The DNA for the CDR3 is TGTGCCAGCAGCCCTAGGGGCAGAAACCCCTACGAGCAGTACTTC. Translated: CASSPRGRNPYEQYF.

The table lists this clonotype with a count of one. The junction departs from germline at one end; a sequencing error may be responsible. CDR3 protein: CVSSYLSQETQYF. The CDR3 DNA reads as TGTGTCAGCAGCTACCTGTCCCAAGAGACCCAGTACTTC. This sequence joins TRBV6-2 or TRBV6-3 and TRBJ2-5, with unresolved D. The CDR3 runs 13 residues. Germline V CDR1 and CDR2: MNHEY, SVGEGT.

The CDR3 protein is CASSSRSRIINIQYF. DNA of the CDR3: TGTGCCAGCAGTTCGCGTAGCCGGATCATAAACATTCAGTACTTC. The rearrangement links TRBV6-2 or TRBV6-3 to TRBJ2-4; no firm D call. The V end was cut by 4 bases, the J end by 6 bases, with 16 bases between. The CDR3 is made up of 15 amino acids. Germline assignment: CDR1 MNHEY and CDR2 SVGEGT.

The rearrangement links TRBV6-5 to TRBJ2-3; 7 bases line up with TRBD2. J gave up 5 bases and V 2 bases, and 4 bases lay outside the gene matches. The CDR3 is 14 amino acids. Germline V gives CDR1 MNHEY, CDR2 SVGAGI. This CDR3 is CASSYARGVDTQYF. The CDR3 DNA reads TGTGCCAGCAGTTACGCACGGGGGGTAGATACGCAGTATTTT.

The chain links TRBV29-1 to TRBJ1-1; D call uncertain. The length of the CDR3 is 13 residues. V lost 3 bases, J lost 1 base, and 9 bases lay in between. Germline CDR1 is SQVTM and CDR2 is ANQGSEA. Here the CDR3 reads CSVEVARNTEAFF. The CDR3 nucleotides are TGCAGCGTTGAGGTAGCCCGGAACACTGAAGCTTTCTTT.

For the CDR3, the DNA is TGTGCCAGCAGTTTATGGACGGCTTTCAATGAGCAGTTCTTC. The encoded protein is CASSLWTAFNEQFF. The chain has TRBV12-3 or TRBV12-4 and TRBJ2-1; D call uncertain. This CDR3 comprises 14 residues. Trimming removed 2 bases from V and 6 bases from J, with 11 bases in between.

As to this clonotype: Given a much more abundant clone one base away, this may be a read error. The chain recombines TRBV20-1 with TRBJ2-1; D remains ambiguous. The V gene's germline CDR1 is DFQATT and CDR2 SNEGSKA (reference sequence). This CDR3 is built from 15 residues. CDR3 nucleotide sequence: TGCTGTGGGAACGGCTATCTGTCTAAGAGCGATGAGCAGTTCTTC. Protein product: CCGNGYLSKSDEQFF.

This clonotype came up a few times. The chain combines TRBV7-2 with TRBJ2-3; 8 bases map to TRBD2. J lost 6 bases, V lost 5 bases, and 10 bases had no gene match. Germline-derived CDR1 and CDR2 are SGHTA and FQGNSA. CDR3 length: 15 amino acids. CDR3: CASSHGGAEADTQYF. For the CDR3, the DNA is TGTGCCAGCAGCCACGGGGGGGCCGAGGCGGATACGCAGTATTTT. The variable domain in full, completed from reference TRBV7-2 and TRBJ2-3, reads GAGVSQSPSNKVTEKGKDVELRCDPISGHTALYWYRQSLGQGLEFLIYFQGNSAPDKSGLPSDRFSAERTGGSVSTLTIQRTQQEDSAVYLCASSHGGAEADTQYFGPGTRLTVL.

This chain connects TRBV7-7 to TRBJ2-5; 9 bases match TRBD2. CDR1 is SSHAT, CDR2 FNYEAQ, per germline (reference sequence). After removal of 8 bases from V and 1 base from J, the junction contained 11 bases not matched to a gene. This CDR3 contains 16 residues. The CDR3 is CASALGASGAQETQYF. The CDR3 nucleotides read TGTGCCAGCGCCCTGGGGGCTAGCGGGGCCCAAGAGACCCAGTACTTC.

This clonotype was detected only a few times. This chain links TRBV20-1 with TRBJ2-1; 14 positions agree with TRBD2. V was clipped by 4 bases and J by 1 base; unmatched bases: 9. CDR3 length: 18 residues. Germline V lookup: CDR1 DFQATT, CDR2 SNEGSKA (reference sequence). The CDR3 region has the DNA TGCAGTGCTATCCAGACTAGCGGGGGGGTGGGGTCCTACAATGAGCAGTTCTTC. Encoded protein: CSAIQTSGGVGSYNEQFF.

The V call is TRBV12-3 or TRBV12-4, the J call TRBJ1-5; D unresolved. The CDR3 is 12 residues long. The V end lost 5 bases, the J end lost 8 bases, and 10 bases lay between the germline ends. The CDR3 reads CASSPRFEPQHF. CDR3 nucleotide sequence: TGTGCCAGCAGTCCGCGTTTTGAGCCCCAGCATTTT.

The rearrangement links TRBV5-5 to TRBJ2-1, with TRBD2 matching 8 bases. Trimming cost V 0 bases and J 10 bases; bases outside gene matches: 12. This CDR3 region has 16 residues. Germline V lookup: CDR1 SGHKS, CDR2 YYEKEE (reference sequence). The CDR3 here is CASSLDPFGGAREQFF. As DNA, the CDR3 is TGTGCCAGCAGCTTGGACCCTTTCGGGGGGGCCAGGGAGCAGTTCTTC.

The V call is TRBV12-3 or TRBV12-4, the J call TRBJ1-1; D not certain. The CDR3 is made up of 15 amino acids. Trimming stripped 3 bases from V and 0 bases from J, with 11 bases between. CDR3: CASSFQAAMNTEAFF. Written as DNA, the CDR3 is TGTGCCAGCAGTTTTCAAGCAGCCATGAACACTGAAGCTTTCTTT.